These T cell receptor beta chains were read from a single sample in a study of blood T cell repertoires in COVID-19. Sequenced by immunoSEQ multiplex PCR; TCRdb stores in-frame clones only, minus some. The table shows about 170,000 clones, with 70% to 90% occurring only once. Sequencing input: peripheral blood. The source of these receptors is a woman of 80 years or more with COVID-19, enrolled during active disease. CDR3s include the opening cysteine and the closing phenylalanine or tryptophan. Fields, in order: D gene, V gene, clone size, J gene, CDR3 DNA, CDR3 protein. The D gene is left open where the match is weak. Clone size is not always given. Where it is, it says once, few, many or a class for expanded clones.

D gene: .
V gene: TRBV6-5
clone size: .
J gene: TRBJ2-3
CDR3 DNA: TGTGCCAGCAGCCCCCGCAGGAGCACAGATACGCAGTATTTT
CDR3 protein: CASSPRRSTDTQYF

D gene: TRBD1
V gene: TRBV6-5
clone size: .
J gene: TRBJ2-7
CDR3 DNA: TGTGCCAGCAGCCCGACAGGGGGCGTCTCCGAGCAGTACTTC
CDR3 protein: CASSPTGGVSEQYF

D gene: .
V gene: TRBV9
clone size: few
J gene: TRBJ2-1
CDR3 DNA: TGTGCCAGCAGCGATGGGAGCGGGTCGTACAATGAGCAGTTCTTC
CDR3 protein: CASSDGSGSYNEQFF

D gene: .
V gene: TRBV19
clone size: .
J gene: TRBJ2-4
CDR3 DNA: TGTGCCAGTAGTGACGACTCTGGGGCCAAAAACATTCAGTACTTC
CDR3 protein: CASSDDSGAKNIQYF

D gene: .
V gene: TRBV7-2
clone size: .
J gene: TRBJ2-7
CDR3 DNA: TGTGCCAGCAGCAGGGGACAGGGATTGGGTAGCGGGAGCTACGAGCAGTACTTC
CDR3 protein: CASSRGQGLGSGSYEQYF

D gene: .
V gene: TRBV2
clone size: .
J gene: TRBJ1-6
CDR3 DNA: TGTGCCAGCGCGCGGTCAGGGGAAATGGCTTCACCCCTCCACTTT
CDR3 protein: CASARSGEMASPLHF

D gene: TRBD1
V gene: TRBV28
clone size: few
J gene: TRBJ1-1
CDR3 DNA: TGTGCCAGCAGAGCCTCAGGGGGCGGGAGCACTGAAGCTTTCTTT
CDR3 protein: CASRASGGGSTEAFF

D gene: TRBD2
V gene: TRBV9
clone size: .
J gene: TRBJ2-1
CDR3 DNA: TGTGCCAGCAGCGTATTGGCGGGAGGAAATGAGCAGTTCTTC
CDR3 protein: CASSVLAGGNEQFF

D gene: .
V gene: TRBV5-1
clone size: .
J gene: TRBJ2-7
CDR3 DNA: TGCGCCAGCAGCTTGGAATCGCGGGGTTCCTACGAGCAGTACTTC
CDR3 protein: CASSLESRGSYEQYF

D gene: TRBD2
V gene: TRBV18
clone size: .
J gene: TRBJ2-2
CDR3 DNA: TGTGCCAGCTCACCCTCGGGAGGTCATCCTAACACCGGGGAGCTGTTTTTT
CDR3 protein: CASSPSGGHPNTGELFF

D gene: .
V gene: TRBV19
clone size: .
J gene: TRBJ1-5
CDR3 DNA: TGTGCCAGTAGTCCCACCCAGGGGATAAATCAGCCCCAGCATTTT
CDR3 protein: CASSPTQGINQPQHF

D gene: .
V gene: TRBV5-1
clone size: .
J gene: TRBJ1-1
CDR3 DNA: TGCGCCAGCAGCCAGGAGGCGGGCCTCGCCCGGAACACTGAAGCTTTCTTT
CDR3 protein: CASSQEAGLARNTEAFF

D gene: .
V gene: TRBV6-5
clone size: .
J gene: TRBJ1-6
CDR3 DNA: TGTGCCAGCAGTACCCAAGGGGCCACTCATTCACCCCTCCACTTT
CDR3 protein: CASSTQGATHSPLHF

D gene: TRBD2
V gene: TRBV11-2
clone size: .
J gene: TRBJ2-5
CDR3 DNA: TGTGCCAGCAGCTCGGGAGGGGCAGGGTCCGAGACCCAGTACTTC
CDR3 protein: CASSSGGAGSETQYF

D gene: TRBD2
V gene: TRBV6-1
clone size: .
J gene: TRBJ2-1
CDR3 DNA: TGTGCCAGCAGTGAAGATGGGACTAGCGGGAGGAGCTCCTACAATGAGCAGTTCTTC
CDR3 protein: CASSEDGTSGRSSYNEQFF

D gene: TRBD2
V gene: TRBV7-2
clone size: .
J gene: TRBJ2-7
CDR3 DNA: TGTGCCAGCAGCTTAGGAAGCGGGGTCAGCTCCTACGAGCAGTACTTC
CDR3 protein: CASSLGSGVSSYEQYF

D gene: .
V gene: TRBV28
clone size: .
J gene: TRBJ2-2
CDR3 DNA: TGTGCCAGCAGTACGTTAGGCAGGTTCTCCACCGGGGAGCTGTTTTTT
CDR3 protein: CASSTLGRFSTGELFF

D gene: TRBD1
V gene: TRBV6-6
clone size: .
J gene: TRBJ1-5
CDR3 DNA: TGTGCCAGCTCGACAGGGCAATCGAGTCAGCCCCAGCATTTT
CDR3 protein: CASSTGQSSQPQHF

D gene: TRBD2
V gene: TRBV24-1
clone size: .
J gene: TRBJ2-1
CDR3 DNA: TGTGCCACCAGTGGAGGCAGCGGGAGTCGTGGAGTTTACAATGAGCAGTTCTTC
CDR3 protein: CATSGGSGSRGVYNEQFF

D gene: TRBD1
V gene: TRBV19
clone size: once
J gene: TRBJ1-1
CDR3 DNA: TGTGCCAGTAGTATGGACAGGGGGCGCACTGAAGCTTTCTTT
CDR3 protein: CASSMDRGRTEAFF

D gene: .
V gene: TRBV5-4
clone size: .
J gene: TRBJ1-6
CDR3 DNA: TGTGCCAGCAGCTTGGGGGGGGAGAATTCACCCCTCCACTTT
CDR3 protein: CASSLGGENSPLHF

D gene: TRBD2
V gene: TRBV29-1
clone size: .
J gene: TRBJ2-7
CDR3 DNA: TGCAGCGTTGCCTCTGGAGGCGGGGGCTACGAGCAGTACTTC
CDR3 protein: CSVASGGGGYEQYF

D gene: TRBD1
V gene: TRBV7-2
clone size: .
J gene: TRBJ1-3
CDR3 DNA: TGTGCCAGCAGCCCCGGACAGGGGGGACCTGGAAACACCATATATTTT
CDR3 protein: CASSPGQGGPGNTIYF

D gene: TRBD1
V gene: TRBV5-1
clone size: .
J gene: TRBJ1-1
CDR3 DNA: TGCGCCAGCAGTTCGGACAGGGGGAACACTGAAGCTTTCTTT
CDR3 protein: CASSSDRGNTEAFF

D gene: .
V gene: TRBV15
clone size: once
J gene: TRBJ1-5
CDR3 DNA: TGTGCCACCAGCAGAGATCCCAGGGTAGGCAATCAGCCCCAGCATTTT
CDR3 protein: CATSRDPRVGNQPQHF

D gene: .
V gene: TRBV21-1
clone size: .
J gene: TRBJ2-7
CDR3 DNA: TGTGCCAGCAGCAAGCCCGGGACAGCCCACCTACCCTCAACCTACGAGCAGTACTTC
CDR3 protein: CASSKPGTAHLPSTYEQYF

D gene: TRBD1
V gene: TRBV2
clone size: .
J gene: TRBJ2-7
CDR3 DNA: TGTGCCAGCAGTCCACAGTTATTGGGACAGGGGGTTGGCGAGCAGTACTTC
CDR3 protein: CASSPQLLGQGVGEQYF

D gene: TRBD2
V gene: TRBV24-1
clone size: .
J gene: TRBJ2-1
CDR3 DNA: TGTGCCACCAGTGGTTGGCTAGCGGGAAGCACTGAGCAGTTCTTC
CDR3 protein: CATSGWLAGSTEQFF

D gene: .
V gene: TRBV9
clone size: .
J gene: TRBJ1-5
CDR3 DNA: TGTGCCAGCAGCGTACAGGGGAATCAGCCCCAGCATTTT
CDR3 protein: CASSVQGNQPQHF

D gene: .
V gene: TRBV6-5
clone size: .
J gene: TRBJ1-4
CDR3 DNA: TGTGCCAGCGAAGAGCGCGTGGGTGCAAAACTGTTTTTT
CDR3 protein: CASEERVGAKLFF

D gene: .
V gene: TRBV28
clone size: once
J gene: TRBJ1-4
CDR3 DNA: TGTGCCAGCAGTTTAGAGGCGGCAGCCGGACTGTTTTTT
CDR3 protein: CASSLEAAAGLFF

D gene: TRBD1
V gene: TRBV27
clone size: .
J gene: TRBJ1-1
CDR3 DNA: TGTGCCAGCAGCGCCGGGACAGGGTATAGAGCTTTCTTT
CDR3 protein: CASSAGTGYRAFF

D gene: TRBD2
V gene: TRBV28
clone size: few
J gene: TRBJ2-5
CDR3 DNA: TGTGCCAGCAGTCCTTCAGTGGTTGAGGAACTAGCGGGAGGGTGGGAGACCCAGTACTTC
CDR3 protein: CASSPSVVEELAGGWETQYF

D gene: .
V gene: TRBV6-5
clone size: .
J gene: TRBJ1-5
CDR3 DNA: TGTGCCAGCAGAACAGCTAATCAGCCCCAGCATTTT
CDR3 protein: CASRTANQPQHF

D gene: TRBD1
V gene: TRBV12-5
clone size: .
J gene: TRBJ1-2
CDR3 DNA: TGTGCTAGTGGTGAAGGGGGCAGTGGCTACACCTTC
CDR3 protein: CASGEGGSGYTF

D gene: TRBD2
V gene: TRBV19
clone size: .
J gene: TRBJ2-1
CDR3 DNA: TGTGCCAGTAGTATAGGAAGAACTAGCGGAGACAATGAGCAGTTCTTC
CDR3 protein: CASSIGRTSGDNEQFF

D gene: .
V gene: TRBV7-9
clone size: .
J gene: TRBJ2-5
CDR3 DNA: TGTGCCAGCAGAAAGGGGAATCAAGAGACCCAGTACTTC
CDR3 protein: CASRKGNQETQYF

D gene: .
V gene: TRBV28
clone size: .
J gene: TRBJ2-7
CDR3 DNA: TGTGCCAGCAGTTTAGCGTTCTACGAGCAGTACTTC
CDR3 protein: CASSLAFYEQYF

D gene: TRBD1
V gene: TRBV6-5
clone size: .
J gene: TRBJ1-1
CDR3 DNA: TGTGCCAGCGTGAGGACAGGGGGCACTGAAGCTTTCTTT
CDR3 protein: CASVRTGGTEAFF

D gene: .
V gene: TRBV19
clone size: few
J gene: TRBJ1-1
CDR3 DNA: TGTGCCAGTAGTATCAGCGAGGACACTGAAGCTTTCTTT
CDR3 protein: CASSISEDTEAFF

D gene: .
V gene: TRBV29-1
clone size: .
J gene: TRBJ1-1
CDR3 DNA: TGCAGCGAAGGGGGGGGCACTGAAGCTTTCTTT
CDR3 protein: CSEGGGTEAFF

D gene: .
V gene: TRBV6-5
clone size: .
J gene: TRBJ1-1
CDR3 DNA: TGTGCCAGCAGATCAGACACTGAAGCTTTCTTT
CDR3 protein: CASRSDTEAFF

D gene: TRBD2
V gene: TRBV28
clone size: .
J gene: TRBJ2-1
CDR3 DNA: TGTGCCAGCAGCTCCAGCGGGATCTACAATGAGCAGTTCTTC
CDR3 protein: CASSSSGIYNEQFF

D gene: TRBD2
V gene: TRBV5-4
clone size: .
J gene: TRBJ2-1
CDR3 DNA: TGTGCCAGCAGCTTGGAAGCGGGAGGGCCGTGGAATGAGCAGTTCTTC
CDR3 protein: CASSLEAGGPWNEQFF

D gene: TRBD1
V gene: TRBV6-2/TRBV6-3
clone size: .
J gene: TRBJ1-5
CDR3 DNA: TGTGCCAGCAGTGGGACAGGGGGCAGGCAGCCCCAGCATTTT
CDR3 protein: CASSGTGGRQPQHF

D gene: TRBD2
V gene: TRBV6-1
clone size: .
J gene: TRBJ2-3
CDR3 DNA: TGTGCCAGCAGTGAAAATAGCGGGATTAGCACAGATACGCAGTATTTT
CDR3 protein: CASSENSGISTDTQYF

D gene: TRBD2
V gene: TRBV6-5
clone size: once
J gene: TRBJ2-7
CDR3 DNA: TGTGCCAGCAGCCGTAGCGGGAGCAACGAGCAGTACTTC
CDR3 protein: CASSRSGSNEQYF

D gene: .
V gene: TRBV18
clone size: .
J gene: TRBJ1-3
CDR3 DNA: TGTGCCAGCTCCCACTTGGGGCTCAGGGGCACTGGAAACACCATATATTTT
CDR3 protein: CASSHLGLRGTGNTIYF

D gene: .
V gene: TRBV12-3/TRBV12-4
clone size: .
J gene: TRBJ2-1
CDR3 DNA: TGTGCCAGCCACATTGGAGAGTACAATGAGCAGTTCTTC
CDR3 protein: CASHIGEYNEQFF

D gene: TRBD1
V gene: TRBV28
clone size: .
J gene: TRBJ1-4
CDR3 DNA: TGTGCCAGCAATTCACAGGGGCGAGGGGAAAAACTGTTTTTT
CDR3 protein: CASNSQGRGEKLFF

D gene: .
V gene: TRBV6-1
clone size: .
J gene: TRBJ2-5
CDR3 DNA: TGTGCCAGCAGTGAGGAGGACGCGCGAAAAAGGGAGACCCAGTACTTC
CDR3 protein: CASSEEDARKRETQYF

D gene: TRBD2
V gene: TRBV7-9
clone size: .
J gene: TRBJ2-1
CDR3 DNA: TGTGCCAGCACCGACCCGGGACTATTCGAGAATGAGCAGTTCTTC
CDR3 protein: CASTDPGLFENEQFF

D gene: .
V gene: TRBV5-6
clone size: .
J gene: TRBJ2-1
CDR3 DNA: TGTGCCAGCAGACCTGACAGGTACAATGAGCAGTTCTTC
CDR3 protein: CASRPDRYNEQFF

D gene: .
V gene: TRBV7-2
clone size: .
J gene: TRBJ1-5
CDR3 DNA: TGTGCCAGCAGCCTGCAGGTGGTGAGTGGACAGCCCCAGCATTTT
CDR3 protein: CASSLQVVSGQPQHF

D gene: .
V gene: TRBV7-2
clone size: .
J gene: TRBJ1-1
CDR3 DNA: TGTGCCAGCAGTTCGAGCCCCCGTCGGACTGAAGCTTTCTTT
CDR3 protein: CASSSSPRRTEAFF

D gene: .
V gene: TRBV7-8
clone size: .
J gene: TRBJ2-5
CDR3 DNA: TGTGCCAGCAGCTCCCAACTAGCTGTGGAGACCCAGTACTTC
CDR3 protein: CASSSQLAVETQYF

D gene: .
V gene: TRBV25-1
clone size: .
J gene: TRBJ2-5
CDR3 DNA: TGTGCCAGCAGTGAAGGGGGAGGAGAGACCCAGTACTTC
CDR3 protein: CASSEGGGETQYF